Described below is a single T cell receptor beta chain sequence and its context. Its antigen is not known. The sample belongs to a study of early stage breast cancer tumors. Overall study results and limits: Functional markers like CD4, CD8 and FOXP3 were missed in bulk sequencing. Compared with adjacent normal breast, tumors showed about 2.5-fold denser, more clonal T cells. Most shared enriched TCRB sequences were commonly generated ones. In 14 of 16 patients, blood comparison separated tumor from normal breast.

Data came from immunoSEQ multiplex PCR; TCRdb stores just in-frame clones and leaves some out. In the table there are more than 55,000 clones, about 74% of which are singletons. V lost 5 bases, J lost 4 bases, and 8 bases stayed unmatched. This CDR3 is built from 17 residues. In germline, CDR1 is SEHNR, CDR2 FQNEAQ (reference sequence). Source material: blood. The chain joins TRBV7-9 to TRBJ2-1; the match to TRBD2 covers 13 bases. The origin of this receptor is a person aged 25 to 45 with breast cancer. CDR3 sequence reads: CASSGRTGLAGYNEQFF. Here the CDR3 DNA reads TGTGCCAGCAGCGGCCGGACGGGACTAGCGGGATACAATGAGCAGTTCTTC.